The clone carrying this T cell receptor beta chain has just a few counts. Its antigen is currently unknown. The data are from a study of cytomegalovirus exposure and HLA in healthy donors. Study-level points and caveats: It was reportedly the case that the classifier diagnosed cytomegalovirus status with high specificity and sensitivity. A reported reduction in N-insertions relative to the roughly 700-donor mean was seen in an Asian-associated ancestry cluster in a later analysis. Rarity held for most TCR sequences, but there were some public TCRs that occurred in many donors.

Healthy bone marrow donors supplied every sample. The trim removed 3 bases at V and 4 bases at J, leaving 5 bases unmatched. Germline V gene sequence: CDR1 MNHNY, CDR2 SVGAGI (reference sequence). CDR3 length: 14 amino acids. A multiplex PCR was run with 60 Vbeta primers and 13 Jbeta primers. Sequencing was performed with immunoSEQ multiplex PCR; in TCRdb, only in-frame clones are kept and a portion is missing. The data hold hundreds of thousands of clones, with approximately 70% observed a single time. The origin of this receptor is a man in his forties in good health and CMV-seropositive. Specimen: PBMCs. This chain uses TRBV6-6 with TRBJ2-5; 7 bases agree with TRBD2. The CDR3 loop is CASSYLGGGETQYF. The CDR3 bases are TGTGCCAGCAGTTATCTGGGGGGGGGAGAGACCCAGTACTTC.